Following are 14 T cell receptor beta chains from one sample sequenced in a study of T cells in Graves' hyperthyroidism and ophthalmopathy. Amplified TCR beta CDR3 regions derived from RNA transcripts. Researchers ran a first-round RT-PCR on the TCR CDR3 using the HTBI primer set. TCRdb passed the multiplex PCR reads through MiXCR, listing each CDR3 protein once. The sample lists around 600,000 distinct CDR3 sequences, 45% seen once, with less than 9.5% in the top ten. Sample: peripheral blood or thyroid tissue (not recorded which). Receptors originate from an adult man with Graves' disease, either hyperthyroidism or ophthalmopathy (not recorded which).

The chain is built from TRBV12-3 or TRBV12-4 and TRBJ2-7; 8 bases are shared with TRBD1. The CDR3 runs 14 residues. J was trimmed by 3 bases and V by 8 bases; bases with no gene match: 9. CDR3: CASVGDGQGYEQYF. DNA for the CDR3: TGTGCCAGCGTTGGCGATGGACAGGGCTACGAGCAGTACTTC.

This clonotype has a handful of counts. One end of the junction fails to match germline, which may point to a read error. The rearrangement joins TRBV10-3 to TRBJ2-5; either TRBD1 or TRBD2 may fit D (5 bases each). Germline V CDR1 and CDR2: ENHRY, SYGVKD. The CDR3 spans 14 residues. CDR3 nucleotides: TGTGCCAGCAGTGAATGGGGCAGGGACGAGACCCAGTACTTC. Translated: CASSEWGRDETQYF.

The rearrangement uses TRBV7-9 and TRBJ1-6, with TRBD1 as a possible D gene (6 bases). CDR1 is SEHNR and CDR2 is FQNEAQ in the germline V gene (reference sequence). The CDR3 consists of 15 residues. Between the trimmed V and J ends, which lost 5 bases and 9 bases, there was a span of 17 bases. The CDR3 DNA is TGTGCCAGCAGCCCAACACAGGGCTTAGGTTCACCCCTCCACTTT. Translating gives CASSPTQGLGSPLHF.

About this clonotype itself: A much larger clone lies one base from this, so it may be a read error. V gene TRBV20-1 combines with J gene TRBJ2-7; D possibly corresponds to TRBD1 (5 bases). The germline CDR1 and CDR2 sequences are DFQATT and SNEGSKA (reference sequence). This CDR3 spans 14 amino acids. The CDR3: CSARDLNQGYEQHF. CDR3 DNA: TGCAGTGCTAGAGACCTAAACCAGGGCTACGAGCAGCACTTC.

This clonotype was seen a handful of times. One end of the junction does not line up with germline, which may come from a read error. This sequence joins TRBV10-3 and TRBJ1-2; D possibly corresponds to TRBD1 (5 bases). This CDR3 has 14 amino acids. Germline CDR1 is ENHRY and CDR2 is SYGVKD. CDR3 residues: CASSPAGQLNGYTF. Written as DNA, the CDR3 is TGTGCCAGCAGTCCAGCGGGGCAGTTGAATGGCTACACCTTC.

The chain has TRBV9 and TRBJ1-2, with a weak D call TRBD1 (5 bases). The V gene lost 0 bases and the J gene lost 3 bases, with 12 bases spanning the gap. Germline V gene data show CDR1 as SGDLS and CDR2 as YYNGEE. The CDR3 runs to 15 residues. Here the CDR3 DNA reads TGTGCCAGCAGCGTAGACAGCTCGGGGGACTATGGCTACACCTTC. Protein product: CASSVDSSGDYGYTF.

V usage is TRBV24-1 and J usage is TRBJ2-7; 9 nucleotides line up with TRBD1. CDR3 size: 15 residues. The ends lost 5 bases at V and 3 bases at J; junction bases unmatched: 7. Looked up from germline, CDR1 is KGHDR and CDR2 is SFDVKD. CDR3 sequence reads: CATSARTGADYEQYF. CDR3 sequence (DNA): TGTGCCACCAGTGCTCGGACAGGGGCTGACTACGAGCAGTACTTC.

In this sample, this clonotype turned up many times. V gene TRBV29-1 combines with J gene TRBJ1-2; weak D call: TRBD1 (6 bases). V was pared by 6 bases and J by 4 bases, with 12 bases between. The CDR3 is 12 amino acids. Germline loops: CDR1 SQVTM, CDR2 ANQGSEA. CDR3 in DNA: TGCAGCGTGGGGGACACACTCTATGGCTACACCTTC. Amino acid sequence: CSVGDTLYGYTF.

The J gene is TRBJ1-6, the V gene TRBV9, with 8 nucleotides matching TRBD1. V lost 3 bases and J lost 8; bases outside the gene matches: 4. CDR1 is SGDLS and CDR2 is YYNGEE in the germline V gene. CDR3 length: 14 amino acids. Here the CDR3 DNA reads TGTGCCAGCAGCGCCCGGACAGGGTATTCACCCCTCCACTTT. The encoded protein is CASSARTGYSPLHF. The variable domain in full, completed from reference TRBV9 and TRBJ1-6, reads DSGVTQTPKHLITATGQRVTLRCSPRSGDLSVYWYQQSLDQGLQFLIQYYNGEERAKGNILERFSAQQFPDLHSELNLSSLELGDSALYFCASSARTGYSPLHFGNGTRLTVT.

This clonotype was recorded many times. V usage is TRBV24-1 and J usage is TRBJ2-5; D is unclear. Trimming took off 5 bases at V and 4 bases at J, with 7 bases between the two ends. CDR3 length equals 12 residues. Germline V CDR1 and CDR2: KGHDR, SFDVKD. CDR3 region: CATSAPGETQYF. The CDR3 nucleotides read TGTGCCACCAGTGCCCCCGGAGAGACCCAGTACTTC.

The V and J genes are TRBV12-3 or TRBV12-4 and TRBJ1-4; D not certain. CDR3 size: 14 residues. The V and J ends lost 6 bases and 3 bases respectively, with 11 bases between them. CDR3 coding DNA: TGTGCCAGCAGGACCGGAATATCTAATGAAAAACTGTTTTTT. Protein: CASRTGISNEKLFF.

This clonotype was found many times. V usage is TRBV7-9 and J usage is TRBJ2-7; 11 bases are shared with TRBD2. CDR3 length equals 14 residues. Germline values: CDR1 SEHNR, CDR2 FQNEAQ (reference sequence). V lost 5 bases and J lost 3; bases outside the gene matches: 3. CDR3 protein: CASSHGTSGYEQYF. Written as DNA, the CDR3 is TGTGCCAGCAGCCACGGGACTAGCGGCTACGAGCAGTACTTC.

This clonotype was seen at least ten times. The chain is built from TRBV29-1 and TRBJ1-5; 8 bases match TRBD1. In germline, CDR1 is SQVTM, CDR2 ANQGSEA. Germline trimming cut 6 bases from V and 11 bases from J; bases unmatched to any gene: 12. The CDR3 is 13 amino acids. The CDR3 here is CSVSGGQSSTQHF. DNA of the CDR3: TGCAGCGTGTCAGGGGGCCAGAGTTCGACCCAGCATTTT.

The V call is TRBV15, the J call TRBJ1-1; D uncertain. The V gene lost 3 bases and the J gene lost 7 bases, with 12 bases spanning the gap. There are 13 residues in the CDR3. CDR1 is LNHNV, CDR2 YYDKDF, per germline (reference sequence). The CDR3 DNA reads TGTGCCACCAGCAGTGGGCCCAGAGATGAAGCTTTCTTT. Its translation: CATSSGPRDEAFF.